This is a list of T cell receptor beta chains from one sample in a study of patients and donors after allogeneic stem cell transplantation. TCRdb redid the calling of the RT-PCR reads with MiXCR, one entry per CDR3 protein. The profile shows more than 850,000 distinct CDR3 sequences, 18% of them singletons. Sequenced material: blood, either unsorted or a sorted T cell fraction (not recorded which). These receptor sequences come from a human donor who was either an allogeneic HSCT recipient or a stem cell or donor lymphocyte infusion donor (not recorded which). It is not recorded whose cells these are; they may come from a transplant donor. The CDR3 runs from the conserved cysteine through the conserved F or W. D genes are given only for firm matches. The size of a clone is reported for some rows only, either as once, few or many, or as a class for expanded clones.

size	D	V	J	DNA	CDR3
-	-	TRBV7-2	TRBJ2-3	TGTGCCAGCAGCTTACTTACTCGGGACTCCTACACAGATACGCAGTATTTT	CASSLLTRDSYTDTQYF
few	-	TRBV9	TRBJ1-1	TGTGCCAGCAGCGCGGACAGTTACACTGAAGCTTTCTTT	CASSADSYTEAFF
few	-	TRBV7-2	TRBJ1-2	TGTGCCAGCAGCTTAAGACGATTGGACTATGGCTACACCTTC	CASSLRRLDYGYTF
few	TRBD2	TRBV10-3	TRBJ2-7	TGTGCCATCACGACTAGCGGAGGTTACGAGCAGTACTTC	CAITTSGGYEQYF
few	-	TRBV12-3/TRBV12-4	TRBJ1-1	TGTGCCAGCAGTTCAGGTGGTTGGGGTGCGGAGGACACTGAAGCTTTCTTT	CASSSGGWGAEDTEAFF
-	TRBD2	TRBV5-1	TRBJ2-2	TGCGCCAGCAGCTTGACGATTACTAGCGGGAGCCCCGGGGAGCTGTTTTTT	CASSLTITSGSPGELFF
few	-	TRBV7-3	TRBJ1-2	TGTGCCAGCAGCTTAATGGTCGGGGAGGGCTTGCAGTTC	CASSLMVGEGLQF
-	TRBD2	TRBV27	TRBJ2-7	TGTGCGGTTGGGAGGGACTCCTACGAGCAGTACTTC	CAVGRDSYEQYF
few	TRBD1	TRBV10-3	TRBJ2-1	TGTGCCATCAGTGACTCCGGGACAGGGGGCGGCAATGAGCAGTTCTTC	CAISDSGTGGGNEQFF
-	TRBD2	TRBV2	TRBJ2-1	TGTGCCAGCAGGGCCCTAGCGGGAGGTATCAATGAGCAGTTCTTC	CASRALAGGINEQFF
few	-	TRBV5-1	TRBJ2-4	TGCGCCAGCAGCCCCCGGGACCCTGGTTTCGCCAAAAACATTCAGTACTTC	CASSPRDPGFAKNIQYF
few	TRBD2	TRBV5-1	TRBJ2-3	TGCGCCAGCAGCCGGGGACTAGCGGGCACAGATACGCAGTATTTT	CASSRGLAGTDTQYF
-	-	TRBV5-1	TRBJ1-1	TGCGCCAGCAGCCTCCTTCACGCCGAAGCTTTCTTT	CASSLLHAEAFF
once	TRBD2	TRBV30	TRBJ2-5	TGTGCCTTCGTCAGGACTAGCGGACAAGAGACCCAGTACTTC	CAFVRTSGQETQYF
few	TRBD1	TRBV4-1	TRBJ1-2	TGCGCCAGCAGCCAAGGCCAGGGGGCGAGTGGCTACACCTTC	CASSQGQGASGYTF
-	-	TRBV9	TRBJ2-6	TGTGCCAGCAGCGTAAACAGCCGGTCGGCTGGGGCCAACGTCCTGACTTTC	CASSVNSRSAGANVLTF
few	-	TRBV29-1	TRBJ1-2	TGCAGCGCTCCCGGCCGCTCGGGCCACACCTTC	CSAPGRSGHTF
many	-	TRBV12-3/TRBV12-4	TRBJ2-1	TGTGCCAGCAGTTTCATCGGTCCGGGGAATGAGCAGTTCTTC	CASSFIGPGNEQFF
-	-	TRBV27	TRBJ1-2	TGTGCCAGCAGTGGCAACAGGGCCCCTTACTATGGCTACACCTTC	CASSGNRAPYYGYTF
-	-	TRBV30	TRBJ2-1	TGTGCCTGGAACGGCCGGGGTTCGGAGTACAATGAGCAGTTCTTC	CAWNGRGSEYNEQFF
-	-	TRBV6-1	TRBJ1-6	TGTGCCAGCAGCCTGGAGCTCCTTAGCTCCTATAATTCACCCCTCCACTTT	CASSLELLSSYNSPLHF
many	TRBD2	TRBV29-1	TRBJ2-7	TGCAGCGTTGTCCCCTCGACTAGCGGATCCTACGAGCAGTACTTC	CSVVPSTSGSYEQYF
-	TRBD1	TRBV6-1	TRBJ1-3	TGTGCCAGCACCCCCACCCAGGGGGTCACCATATATTTT	CASTPTQGVTIYF